The next 23 T cell receptor beta chains were all read from a single sample in a study of cytomegalovirus exposure and HLA in healthy donors. The PCR employed 60 Vbeta primers together with 13 Jbeta primers. The protocol was immunoSEQ multiplex PCR, while the TCRdb copy is restricted to in-frame clones and leaves out a portion. Of more than 100,000 clones in the sample, about 78% were seen once. Sequences were obtained from PBMCs. The receptors here all came from a woman between 40 and 50 years old in good health and CMV-seropositive.

This clone came up a few times. The V call is TRBV2, the J call TRBJ2-1; D is undetermined. In germline, CDR1 is SNHLY, CDR2 FYNNEI. V was clipped by 5 bases and J by 7 bases, with 15 bases between them. This CDR3 region has 14 residues. CDR3 residues: CASSSITVQNEQFF. Here the CDR3 DNA reads TGTGCCAGCAGTAGCATTACAGTACAAAATGAGCAGTTCTTC. Full variable domain (outside the CDR3, taken from reference TRBV2 and TRBJ2-1): EPEVTQTPSHQVTQMGQEVILRCVPISNHLYFYWYRQILGQKVEFLVSFYNNEISEKSEIFDDQFSVERPDGSNFTLKIRSTKLEDSAMYFCASSSITVQNEQFFGPGTRLTVL.

This clone was seen a handful of times. This chain uses TRBV27 with TRBJ1-2; 7 nucleotides agree with TRBD1. The V and J ends lost 3 bases and 4 bases, in that order; junction bases with no gene match: 2. In germline, CDR1 is MNHEY, CDR2 SMNVEV (reference sequence). The CDR3 is 13 amino acids. This CDR3 is CASSLTGSYGYTF. CDR3 sequence (DNA): TGTGCCAGCAGTTTGACAGGGAGCTATGGCTACACCTTC.

The V and J genes are TRBV10-3 and TRBJ2-7; 11 bases are shared with TRBD1. Germline V gene lookup returns CDR1 ENHRY and CDR2 SYGVKD. The trim removed 7 bases at V and 4 bases at J, leaving 9 bases unmatched. This CDR3 has 15 residues. Written as DNA, the CDR3 is TGTGCCATCAACCCAGGACAGGGGGCGCCTTACGAGCAGTACTTC. Translation gives CAINPGQGAPYEQYF.

This rearrangement joins TRBV7-6 to TRBJ2-7, with a possible D match to TRBD2 (6 bases). Germline V gene data show CDR1 as SGHVS and CDR2 as FNYEAQ. Trimming shortened V by 5 bases and J by 2 bases, and 19 bases separated the two germline ends. This CDR3 spans 16 amino acids. Here the CDR3 reads CASSGGPRLDPYEQYF. CDR3 in DNA: TGTGCCAGCAGCGGAGGGCCTAGACTAGATCCCTACGAGCAGTACTTC.

This clone was recorded only once. The chain has TRBV6-1 and TRBJ2-1; TRBD2 aligns across 11 bases. Losses at the gene ends were 2 bases for V and 8 bases for J; bases not matched to a gene: 5. The germline V gene encodes CDR1 MNHNS and CDR2 SASEGT. The CDR3 runs 15 residues. The CDR3 loop is CASSEIAGGPYEQFF. The CDR3 DNA reads TGTGCCAGCAGTGAAATAGCGGGGGGGCCGTATGAGCAGTTCTTC.

This rearrangement joins TRBV7-2 to TRBJ1-2; 10 bases map to TRBD1. Germline values: CDR1 SGHTA, CDR2 FQGNSA. The CDR3 loop spans 15 amino acids. The junction had 6 bases not matched to a gene; V was cut back by 4 bases and J by 4 bases. The CDR3 coding sequence is TGTGCCAGCAGCTCGGGACAGGGGATCGGCTATGGCTACACCTTC. It encodes CASSSGQGIGYGYTF. Complete variable domain (other parts from reference TRBV7-2 and TRBJ1-2): GAGVSQSPSNKVTEKGKDVELRCDPISGHTALYWYRQSLGQGLEFLIYFQGNSAPDKSGLPSDRFSAERTGGSVSTLTIQRTQQEDSAVYLCASSSGQGIGYGYTFGSGTRLTVV.

This clone showed up just a few times. The V call is TRBV15, the J call TRBJ1-4, with a tentative D call TRBD1 (6 bases). Looked up from germline, CDR1 is LNHNV and CDR2 is YYDKDF (reference sequence). V lost 3 bases, J lost 4 bases, and 15 bases lay in between. The CDR3 runs to 16 residues. CDR3 amino acids: CATSSRRTVYNEKLFF. The CDR3 DNA is TGTGCCACCAGCAGTAGACGGACAGTCTATAATGAAAAACTGTTTTTT.

The chain employs TRBV13 and TRBJ2-5, with 7 bases that match TRBD1. From germline, CDR1 is PRHDT and CDR2 FYEKMQ (reference sequence). The J segment lost 1 base and the V segment lost 5 bases, leaving 7 bases of the junction unmatched. The CDR3 runs 15 residues. The CDR3 DNA reads as TGTGCCAGCAGCCCCAGGACAGGACTCCAAGAGACCCAGTACTTC. Protein: CASSPRTGLQETQYF. Full variable domain (remainder filled in from reference TRBV13 and TRBJ2-5): AAGVIQSPRHLIKEKRETATLKCYPIPRHDTVYWYQQGPGQDPQFLISFYEKMQSDKGSIPDRFSAQQFSDYHSELNMSSLELGDSALYFCASSPRTGLQETQYFGPGTRLLVL.

The chain combines TRBV5-6 with TRBJ2-7; TRBD1 agrees at 11 bases. V shed 4 bases and J 0 bases; nucleotides not matched to a gene: 3. The CDR3 contains 15 residues. CDR1 SGHDT and CDR2 YYEEEE come from the germline V gene. Written as DNA, the CDR3 is TGTGCCAGCAGCGGCGGGACAGGGGGCTCCTACGAGCAGTACTTC. This gives the protein CASSGGTGGSYEQYF.

In its sample, this clone was seen a few times. This rearrangement joins TRBV19 to TRBJ2-3; weak D call: TRBD2 (6 bases). V dropped 6 bases and J dropped 7 bases, with 11 bases sitting between them. CDR1 is LNHDA, CDR2 SQIVND, per germline (reference sequence). CDR3 length: 12 residues. The CDR3 DNA reads TGTGCCAGTAGCCCGGACTACTATACGCAGTATTTT. It yields the protein CASSPDYYTQYF.

The rearrangement links TRBV5-1 to TRBJ2-3, with D tentatively TRBD2 (6 bases). The CDR3 has 15 residues. The germline gives CDR1 SGHRS, CDR2 YFSETQ. Trimming left V 2 bases short and J 0 bases short, with 10 bases between. The CDR3 region has the DNA TGCGCCAGCAGCTTACAGCGGGCCAGCACAGATACGCAGTATTTT. It specifies CASSLQRASTDTQYF.

This clone was seen a few times. V gene TRBV2 combines with J gene TRBJ1-2; TRBD1 matches at 8 bases. Germline values: CDR1 SNHLY, CDR2 FYNNEI. Trimming removed 1 base from V and 5 bases from J; junction bases left unmatched: 0. The CDR3 has 13 residues. The CDR3 DNA is TGTGCCAGCAGTGAAGGGACAGGGTATGGCTACACCTTC. It encodes CASSEGTGYGYTF.

This clone has a handful of counts. The chain couples TRBV4-3 to TRBJ1-2; D is undetermined. The germline V gene has CDR1 LGHNA and CDR2 YSLEER. V was cut by 4 bases and J by 4 bases, with 13 bases left in between. This CDR3 contains 14 residues. CDR3 DNA: TGCGCCAGCAGCCCCAAATGGTCTACCTATGGCTACACCTTC. It encodes CASSPKWSTYGYTF.

Note on this clone: Compared with germline, one end of the junction differs, possibly owing to a read error. The CDR3 reads CASREDRGDYGYTF. The CDR3 nucleotides are TGTGCCAGCAGAGAAGACAGGGGAGACTATGGCTACACCTTC. The rearrangement joins TRBV2 to TRBJ1-2, with 8 positions matching TRBD1. This CDR3 is 14 amino acids long. CDR1 SNHLY and CDR2 FYNNEI come from the germline V gene.

This chain connects TRBV5-4 to TRBJ1-2; D gene uncertain. CDR1 SGHNT and CDR2 YYREEE come from the germline V gene (reference sequence). The CDR3 extends over 13 amino acids. Trimming pared 1 base from V and 4 bases from J, leaving 8 bases between. CDR3 protein: CASSLRGIYGYTF. The CDR3 DNA reads TGTGCCAGCAGCTTGAGAGGAATCTATGGCTACACCTTC.

This clone was picked up a small number of times. The J gene is TRBJ2-1, the V gene TRBV13; 8 nucleotides line up with TRBD2. CDR1 and CDR2 (germline): PRHDT, FYEKMQ (reference sequence). There are 14 residues in the CDR3. Trimming cost V 3 bases and J 7 bases; bases outside gene matches: 5. The CDR3 protein is CASSFGGGRNEQFF. CDR3 nucleotide sequence: TGTGCCAGCAGCTTCGGGGGGGGCAGGAATGAGCAGTTCTTC.

This clone was picked up one time. V usage is TRBV7-9 and J usage is TRBJ1-4; D perhaps matches TRBD1 (5 bases). V gave up 5 bases and J gave up 0 bases, with 16 bases separating them. CDR1 and CDR2 (germline): SEHNR, FQNEAQ (reference sequence). The CDR3 runs 17 residues. This CDR3 reads CASSLDSSLATNEKLFF. The DNA of the CDR3 is TGTGCCAGCAGCCTCGACAGCTCATTAGCAACTAATGAAAAACTGTTTTTT.

The V call is TRBV10-2, the J call TRBJ2-7; D might be TRBD1 (6 bases). CDR3 size: 15 residues. V was cut by 4 bases and J by 4 bases, with 17 bases left in between. The germline gives CDR1 WSHSY, CDR2 SAAADI. CDR3 in amino acids: CASSVSGGAWYEQYF. The CDR3, as DNA: TGCGCCAGCAGTGTGAGTGGGGGCGCGTGGTACGAGCAGTACTTC.

The chain has TRBV19 and TRBJ1-1, with 10 bases matching TRBD1. V was clipped by 8 bases and J by 5 bases; unmatched bases: 8. Germline CDR1 is LNHDA and CDR2 is SQIVND (reference sequence). The CDR3 contains 14 residues. The CDR3 region is CASSGQGVWTEAFF. CDR3 nucleotide sequence: TGTGCCAGTTCCGGACAGGGGGTTTGGACTGAAGCTTTCTTT.

This chain joins TRBV6-5 and TRBJ2-1; 10 nucleotides agree with TRBD1. There are 14 residues in the CDR3. The germline gives CDR1 MNHEY, CDR2 SVGAGI. V shed 5 bases, J shed 5 bases, and the junction held 3 bases outside the gene matches. The DNA of the CDR3 is TGTGCCAGCAGTGACAGGGGGCTAGACAATGAGCAGTTCTTC. It translates to CASSDRGLDNEQFF.

The gene calls are TRBV27 and TRBJ1-6, with 10 bases fitting TRBD1. Germline V gene data show CDR1 as MNHEY and CDR2 as SMNVEV (reference sequence). The length of the CDR3 is 14 residues. The junction had 4 bases not matched to a gene; V was cut back by 4 bases and J by 10 bases. The CDR3 nucleotides read TGTGCCAGCAGTTGGACAGGGGGAGGCTCACCCCTCCACTTT. Encoded protein: CASSWTGGGSPLHF.

The rearrangement uses TRBV27 and TRBJ2-3; 9 bases fit TRBD1. The J segment lost 5 bases and the V segment lost 3 bases, leaving 3 bases of the junction unmatched. The CDR3 spans 14 residues. CDR1 is MNHEY, CDR2 SMNVEV, per germline (reference sequence). The CDR3: CASSLGQGGDTQYF. CDR3 bases: TGTGCCAGCAGTTTGGGACAGGGAGGAGATACGCAGTATTTT.

This clone has only a few counts. The V call is TRBV5-5, the J call TRBJ1-5; TRBD1 aligns across 7 bases. V lost 2 bases, J lost 5 bases, and 4 bases stayed unmatched. The V gene's germline CDR1 is SGHKS and CDR2 YYEKEE (reference sequence). CDR3 length: 14 amino acids. CDR3 sequence: CASSFRDRDQPQHF. The CDR3 bases are TGTGCCAGCAGCTTTCGGGACAGAGATCAGCCCCAGCATTTT.